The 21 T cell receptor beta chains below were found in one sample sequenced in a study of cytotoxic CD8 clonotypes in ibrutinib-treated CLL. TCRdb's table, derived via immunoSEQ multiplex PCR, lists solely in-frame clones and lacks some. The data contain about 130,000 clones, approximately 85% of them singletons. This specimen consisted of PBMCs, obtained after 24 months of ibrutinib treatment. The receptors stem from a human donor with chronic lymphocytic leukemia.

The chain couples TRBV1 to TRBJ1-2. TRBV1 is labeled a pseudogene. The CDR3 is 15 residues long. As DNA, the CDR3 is TGCACCAGCAGAACTAGTTTGCGAAAGACCTATGGCTACACCTTC. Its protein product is CTSRTSLRKTYGYTF.

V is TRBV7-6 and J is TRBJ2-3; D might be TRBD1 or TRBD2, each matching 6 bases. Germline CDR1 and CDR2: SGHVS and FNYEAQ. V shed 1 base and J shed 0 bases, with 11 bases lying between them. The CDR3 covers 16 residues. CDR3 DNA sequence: TGTGCCAGCAGCTTAGAGGGGGGTAGGAGCACAGATACGCAGTATTTT. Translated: CASSLEGGRSTDTQYF.

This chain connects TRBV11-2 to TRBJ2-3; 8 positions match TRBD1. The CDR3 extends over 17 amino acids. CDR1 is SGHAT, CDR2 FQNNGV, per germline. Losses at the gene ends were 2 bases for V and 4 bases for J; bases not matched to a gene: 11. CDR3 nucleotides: TGTGCCAGCAGCTTACGAGGCGGGACAGGATACGCAGATACGCAGTATTTT. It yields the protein CASSLRGGTGYADTQYF.

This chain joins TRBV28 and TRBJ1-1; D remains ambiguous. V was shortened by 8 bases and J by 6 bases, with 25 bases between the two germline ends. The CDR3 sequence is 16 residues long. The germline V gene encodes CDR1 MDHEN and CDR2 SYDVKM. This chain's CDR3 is CASHVAEGTRFAEAFF. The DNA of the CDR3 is TGTGCCAGCCATGTCGCCGAAGGTACCCGATTCGCTGAAGCTTTCTTT.

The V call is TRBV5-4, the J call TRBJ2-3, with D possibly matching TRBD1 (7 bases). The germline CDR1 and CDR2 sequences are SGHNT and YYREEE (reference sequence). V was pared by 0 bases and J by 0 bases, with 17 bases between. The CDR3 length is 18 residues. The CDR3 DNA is TGTGCCAGCAGCTTGGTCGCGGGACAGCAATCTAGCACAGATACGCAGTATTTT. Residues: CASSLVAGQQSSTDTQYF. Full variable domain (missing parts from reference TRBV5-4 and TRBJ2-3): ETGVTQSPTHLIKTRGQQVTLRCSSQSGHNTVSWYQQALGQGPQFIFQYYREEENGRGNFPPRFSGLQFPNYSSELNVNALELDDSALYLCASSLVAGQQSSTDTQYFGPGTRLTVL.

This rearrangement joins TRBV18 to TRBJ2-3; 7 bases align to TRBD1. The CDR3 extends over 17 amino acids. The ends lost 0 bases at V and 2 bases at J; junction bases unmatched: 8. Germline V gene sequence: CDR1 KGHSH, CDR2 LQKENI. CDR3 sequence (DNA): TGTGCCAGCTCACCACCGGGACAGAGAATACTCACAGATACGCAGTATTTT. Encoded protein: CASSPPGQRILTDTQYF.

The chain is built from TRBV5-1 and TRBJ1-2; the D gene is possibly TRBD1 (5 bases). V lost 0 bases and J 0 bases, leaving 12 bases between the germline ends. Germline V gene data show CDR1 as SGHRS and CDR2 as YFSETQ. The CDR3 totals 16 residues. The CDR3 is CASSLDGTASNYGYTF. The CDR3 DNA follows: TGCGCCAGCAGCTTGGACGGGACGGCCTCTAACTATGGCTACACCTTC.

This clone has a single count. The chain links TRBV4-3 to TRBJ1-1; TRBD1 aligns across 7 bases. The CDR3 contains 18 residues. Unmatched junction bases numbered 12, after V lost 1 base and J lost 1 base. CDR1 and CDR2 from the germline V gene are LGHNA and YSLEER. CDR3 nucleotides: TGCGCCAGCAGCCAAGGGACAGGTGGGGTAATAGGGAACACTGAAGCTTTCTTT. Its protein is CASSQGTGGVIGNTEAFF.

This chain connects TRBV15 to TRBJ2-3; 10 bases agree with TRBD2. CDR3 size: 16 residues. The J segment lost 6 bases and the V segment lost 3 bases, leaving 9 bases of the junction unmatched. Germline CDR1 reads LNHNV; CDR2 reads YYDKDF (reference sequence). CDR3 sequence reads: CATSREDSGRRDTQYF. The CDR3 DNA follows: TGTGCCACCAGCAGGGAAGATAGCGGGAGGAGGGATACGCAGTATTTT. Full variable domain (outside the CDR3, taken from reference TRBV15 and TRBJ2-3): DAMVIQNPRYQVTQFGKPVTLSCSQTLNHNVMYWYQQKSSQAPKLLFHYYDKDFNNEADTPDNFQSRRPNTSFCFLDIRSPGLGDTAMYLCATSREDSGRRDTQYFGPGTRLTVL.

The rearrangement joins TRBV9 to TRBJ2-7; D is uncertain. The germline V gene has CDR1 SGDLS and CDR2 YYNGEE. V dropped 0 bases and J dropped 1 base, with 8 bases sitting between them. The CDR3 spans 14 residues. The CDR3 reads CASSVGPASYEQYF. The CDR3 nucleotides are TGTGCCAGCAGCGTAGGTCCGGCTTCCTACGAGCAGTACTTC.

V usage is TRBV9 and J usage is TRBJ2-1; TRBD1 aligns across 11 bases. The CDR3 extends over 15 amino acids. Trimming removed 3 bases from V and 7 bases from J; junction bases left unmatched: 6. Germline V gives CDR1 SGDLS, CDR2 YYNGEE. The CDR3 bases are TGTGCCAGCAGCGCAGGACAGGGGGCGAGAAATGAGCAGTTCTTC. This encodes CASSAGQGARNEQFF.

CDR3 sequence (DNA): TGTGCCAGCAGTCAAGGGGGAGAGACCCAGTACTTC. As protein: CASSQGGETQYF. The rearrangement joins TRBV2 to TRBJ2-5, with D perhaps matching TRBD1 (6 bases). The CDR3 contains 12 residues. Germline V gives CDR1 SNHLY, CDR2 FYNNEI. The V gene lost 5 bases and the J gene lost 4 bases, with 8 bases spanning the gap.

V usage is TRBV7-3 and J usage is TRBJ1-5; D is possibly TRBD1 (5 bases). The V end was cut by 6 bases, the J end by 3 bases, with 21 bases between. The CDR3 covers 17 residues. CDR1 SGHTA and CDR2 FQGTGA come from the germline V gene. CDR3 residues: CASRLDQGPGFNQPQHF. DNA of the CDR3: TGTGCCAGCAGATTAGACCAGGGCCCCGGATTCAATCAGCCCCAGCATTTT.

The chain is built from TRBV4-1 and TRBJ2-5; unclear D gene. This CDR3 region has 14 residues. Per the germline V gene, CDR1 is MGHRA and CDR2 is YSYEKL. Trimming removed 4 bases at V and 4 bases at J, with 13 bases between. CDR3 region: CASSLRLNLETQYF. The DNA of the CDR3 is TGCGCCAGCAGCCTTCGACTTAATTTAGAGACCCAGTACTTC.

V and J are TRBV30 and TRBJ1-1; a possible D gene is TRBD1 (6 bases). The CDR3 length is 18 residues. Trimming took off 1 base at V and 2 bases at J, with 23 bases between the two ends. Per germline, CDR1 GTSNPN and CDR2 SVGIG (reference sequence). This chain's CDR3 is CAWSGGLFSAGVNTEAFF. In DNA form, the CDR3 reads TGTGCCTGGAGTGGGGGTCTCTTTTCTGCAGGGGTAAACACTGAAGCTTTCTTT.

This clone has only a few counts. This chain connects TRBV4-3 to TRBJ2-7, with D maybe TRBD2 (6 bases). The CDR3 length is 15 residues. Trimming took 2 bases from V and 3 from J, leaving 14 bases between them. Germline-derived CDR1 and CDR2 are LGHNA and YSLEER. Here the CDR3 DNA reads TGCGCCAGCAGCCAAAGCGCCGGGGGATTCTACGAGCAGTACTTC. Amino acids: CASSQSAGGFYEQYF.

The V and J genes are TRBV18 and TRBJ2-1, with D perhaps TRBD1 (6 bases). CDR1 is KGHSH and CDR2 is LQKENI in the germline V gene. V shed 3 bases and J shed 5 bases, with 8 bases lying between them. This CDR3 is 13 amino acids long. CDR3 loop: CASSPGQHNEQFF. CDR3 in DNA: TGTGCCAGCTCACCTGGACAGCACAATGAGCAGTTCTTC.

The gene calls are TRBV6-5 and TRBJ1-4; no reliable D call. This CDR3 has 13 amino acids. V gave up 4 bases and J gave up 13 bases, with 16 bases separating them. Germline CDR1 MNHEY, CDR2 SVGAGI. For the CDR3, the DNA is TGTGCCAGCAGTTCTCGGGAGATTTGGGGACTGTTTTTT. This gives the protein CASSSREIWGLFF.

The DNA of the CDR3 is TGTGCCAGCACCCGGAACAGGGGAGTAGGTGAAAAACTGTTTTTT. As protein: CASTRNRGVGEKLFF. V and J are TRBV2 and TRBJ1-4; 7 positions match TRBD1. V dropped 7 bases and J dropped 7; count of bases not matched to a gene: 12. This CDR3 has 15 amino acids. Per the germline V gene, CDR1 is SNHLY and CDR2 is FYNNEI.

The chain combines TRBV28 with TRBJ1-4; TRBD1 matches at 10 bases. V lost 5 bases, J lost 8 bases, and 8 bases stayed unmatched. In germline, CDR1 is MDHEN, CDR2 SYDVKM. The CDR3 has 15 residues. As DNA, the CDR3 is TGTGCCAGCAGTAACGGACAGGGGGTGAGGGAAAAACTGTTTTTT. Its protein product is CASSNGQGVREKLFF.

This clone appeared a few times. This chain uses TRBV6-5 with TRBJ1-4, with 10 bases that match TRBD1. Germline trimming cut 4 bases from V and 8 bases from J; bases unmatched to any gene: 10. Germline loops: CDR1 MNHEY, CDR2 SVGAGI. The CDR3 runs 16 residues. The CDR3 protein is CASSLTGGASGEKLFF. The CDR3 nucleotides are TGTGCCAGCAGTTTGACAGGGGGCGCGAGCGGGGAAAAACTGTTTTTT.